The sequence of this T cell receptor (beta chain) was determined in a study of T-cell memory formation after mild COVID-19. About the study: There were largely donor-specific TCR clusters. General observations from the study: Later expanders leaned CD4+, whereas clones that contracted between day 15 and 85 were balanced CD4/CD8. The study detected some responding clones in pre-infection memory, suggesting cross-reactive memory joined.

This clonotype turned up a few times. Its target is unknown. Trimming took 4 bases from V and 5 from J; bases not matched to a gene: 10. Germline V gives CDR1 SGHTA, CDR2 FQGNSA. This CDR3 contains 15 residues. 5'RACE with constant-segment primers built TCRalpha and TCRbeta cDNA libraries with UMIs. TCRdb reprocessed the 5' RACE reads via MiXCR and lists one record per CDR3 protein. The profile shows about 210,000 distinct CDR3 sequences, over 9.5% of them singletons. The specimen sequenced was PBMCs or a T cell subset sorted from them (not recorded which). This sequence originates from a man aged 18 to 30 who had mild COVID-19 (a few samples of this study predate the infection). Cell type and time point are not known. J is TRBJ2-5 and V is TRBV7-2; 7 bases map to TRBD1. CDR3 coding DNA: TGTGCCAGCAGCTCACAAATAGGGACAGCTGAGACCCAGTACTTC. It encodes CASSSQIGTAETQYF.